The present TCR beta chain was sequenced within a study of blood T cell repertoires in COVID-19. For the study at large: COVID-19 samples from acute and convalescent phases originated in the United States, Italy and Spain. From T cells, B-cell-depleted T cells, or PBMCs came the material, which was cDNA or gDNA.

Authors' processing steps: Quantification of nucleated cells was approximated via reference gene primer amplification. Sequenced by immunoSEQ multiplex PCR; TCRdb stores in-frame clones only, minus some. The V and J calls and clone size were taken over from that table, and D and trimming were inferred from the DNA. The sample carries around 200,000 clones, approximately 87% recorded once. Seattle cases were enrolled at active infection and followed longitudinally. Germline V CDR1 and CDR2: LNHDA, SQIVND (reference sequence). The CDR3 contains 14 residues. V lost 3 bases to trimming and J lost 3 bases, with 9 bases between them.

The chain is built from TRBV19 and TRBJ1-5; D uncertain. What was sequenced was peripheral blood. This clonotype was sampled from an older woman with COVID-19, enrolled during active disease. CDR3 protein: CASSIRQANQPQHF. In DNA, the CDR3 is TGTGCCAGTAGTATTAGGCAGGCCAATCAGCCCCAGCATTTT.